Listed below are T cell receptor beta chains from one sample, sequenced in a study of blood T cell repertoires in COVID-19. The data were produced by immunoSEQ multiplex PCR, yet TCRdb's version contains in-frame clones alone and is incomplete. This sample has around 200,000 clones, with 65% to 90% found just once. Sequencing input: peripheral blood. The receptors stem from a man older than 75 with acute or convalescent COVID-19. CDR3s include the opening cysteine and the closing phenylalanine or tryptophan. Each record gives: clone size, J gene, D gene, V gene, CDR3 DNA, CDR3 protein. A D gene is named only where the DNA matches it firmly. Only part of the rows carry a size: once, few, many, or a class if the clone is expanded.

>NA|TRBJ2-1|TRBD2|TRBV5-1
TGCGCCAGCAGGAGACTAGCGACATACAATGAGCAGTTCTTC
CASRRLATYNEQFF
>NA|TRBJ1-5|TRBD1|TRBV19
TGTGCCAGTAGTACCATTGGAGGGACAGGCGCGAGCAATCAGCCCCAGCATTTT
CASSTIGGTGASNQPQHF
>NA|TRBJ2-3|TRBD2|TRBV5-1
TGCGCCAGCAGCGAGGGACTAGGGGTTCTAGATACGCAGTATTTT
CASSEGLGVLDTQYF
>NA|TRBJ2-1|TRBD2|TRBV19
TGTGCCAGTATGGGCGGGAGAATCTACAATGAGCAGTTCTTC
CASMGGRIYNEQFF
>NA|TRBJ2-3|TRBD2|TRBV10-3
TGTGCCATCAGTGAGTCGATTGGCGGGAGTACAGATACGCAGTATTTT
CAISESIGGSTDTQYF
>NA|TRBJ2-1|NA|TRBV28
TGTGCCAGCATATCCCTATTCTACAATGAGCAGTTCTTC
CASISLFYNEQFF
>few|TRBJ2-2|NA|TRBV5-1
TGCGCCAGCAGCTTGGGTGAGACAGGGGAGCTGTTTTTT
CASSLGETGELFF
>NA|TRBJ1-1|NA|TRBV19
TGTGCCAGTAGCATATCCACTTTCCCTTTGAGCACTGAAGCTTTCTTT
CASSISTFPLSTEAFF
>NA|TRBJ2-5|NA|TRBV7-9
TGTGCCAGCAGAAGGGGGGAGACCCAGTACTTC
CASRRGETQYF
>NA|TRBJ2-6|TRBD2|TRBV4-3
TGCGCCAGCAGCCAAGCTTGGGGGGGCTCTGGGGCCAACGTCCTGACTTTC
CASSQAWGGSGANVLTF
>NA|TRBJ2-5|TRBD2|TRBV4-1
TGCGCCAGCAGTCCAACAGCGGCTAGCGGGAGGTTTATGGAGACCCAGTACTTC
CASSPTAASGRFMETQYF
>NA|TRBJ1-2|NA|TRBV6-4
TGTGCCAGCAGTCCAGCTGGAGTGGCAGGGTCAAACTATGGCTACACCTTC
CASSPAGVAGSNYGYTF
>NA|TRBJ2-3|TRBD2|TRBV19
TGTGCCAGTAAGACTAGCGGGAGTGTCACAGATACGCAGTATTTT
CASKTSGSVTDTQYF
>NA|TRBJ2-1|NA|TRBV15
TGTGCCACCAGCAGAGATTTGGGCGCGGGAAAATACAATGAGCAGTTCTTC
CATSRDLGAGKYNEQFF
>NA|TRBJ2-5|TRBD2|TRBV5-1
TGCGCCAGCAGCATCGGCGGGAGCCAAGAGACCCAGTACTTC
CASSIGGSQETQYF
>few|TRBJ2-7|TRBD1|TRBV19
TGTGCCAGTCGGTACGGGACAGGGGGCTACGAGCAGTACTTC
CASRYGTGGYEQYF
>NA|TRBJ2-1|NA|TRBV5-1
TGCGCCAGCAGCTTGGGGGTGGTGGGGAGTGAGCAGTTCTTC
CASSLGVVGSEQFF
>NA|TRBJ2-2|TRBD1|TRBV18
TGTGCCAGCTCACCCCCGGGACAGGGGGCTCGGAACACCGGGGAGCTGTTTTTT
CASSPPGQGARNTGELFF
>few|TRBJ2-2|NA|TRBV24-1
TGTGCCACCAGTGAAGCGGGACAGGTGAACACCGGGGAGCTGTTTTTT
CATSEAGQVNTGELFF
>NA|TRBJ1-1|NA|TRBV10-3
TGTGCCATCAGTGACAGGGGAACTGAAGCTTTCTTT
CAISDRGTEAFF
>NA|TRBJ2-2|NA|TRBV6-2/TRBV6-3
TGTGCCAGCAGTCGCAGCCCAGCAGGGGTTACCGGGGAGCTGTTTTTT
CASSRSPAGVTGELFF
>NA|TRBJ2-5|NA|TRBV29-1
TGCAGCGTTGGAGGGTCCGGTGGTTATAAGGAGACCCAGTACTTC
CSVGGSGGYKETQYF
>few|TRBJ1-2|NA|TRBV18
TGTGCCAGCTCACCTAGTCTCCCGGGGAGCGGCTACACCTTC
CASSPSLPGSGYTF